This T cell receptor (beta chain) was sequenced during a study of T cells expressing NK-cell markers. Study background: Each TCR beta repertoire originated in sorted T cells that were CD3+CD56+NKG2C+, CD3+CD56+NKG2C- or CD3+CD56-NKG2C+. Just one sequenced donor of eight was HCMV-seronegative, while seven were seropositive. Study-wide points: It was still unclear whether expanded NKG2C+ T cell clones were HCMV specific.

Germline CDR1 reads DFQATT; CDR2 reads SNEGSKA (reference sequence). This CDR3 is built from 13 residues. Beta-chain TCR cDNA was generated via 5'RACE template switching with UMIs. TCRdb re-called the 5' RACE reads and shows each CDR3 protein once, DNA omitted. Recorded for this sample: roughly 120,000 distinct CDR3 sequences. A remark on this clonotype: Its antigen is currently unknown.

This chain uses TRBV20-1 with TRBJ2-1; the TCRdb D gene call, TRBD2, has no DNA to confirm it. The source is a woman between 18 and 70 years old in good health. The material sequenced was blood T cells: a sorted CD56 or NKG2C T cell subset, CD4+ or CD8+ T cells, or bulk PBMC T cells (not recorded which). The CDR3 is CSASSGRGNEQFF.